This T cell receptor beta chain was identified in a study of blood T cell repertoires in COVID-19. In the study overall: There were acute and convalescent COVID-19 samples, and they came from the United States, Italy and Spain. T cells, B-cell-depleted T cells, or PBMCs provided the cDNA or gDNA that served as material.

The CDR3 length is 15 residues. Germline lookup yields CDR1 ENHRY and CDR2 SYGVKD. Losses at the gene ends were 6 bases for V and 3 bases for J; bases not matched to a gene: 7. Per the original methods: Reference gene primer amplification gave nucleated cell count estimates. Profiling relied on immunoSEQ multiplex PCR, and the TCRdb table lists in-frame clones only, not all of them. V and J calls and clone size are copied from that table; D and trimming were computed from the DNA. Of about 500,000 clones in the sample, roughly nine tenths are singletons; the top ten hold roughly 1%. The Seattle patients, enrolled during active infection, were followed longitudinally.

The sequencing sample was made of peripheral blood. The chain couples TRBV10-3 to TRBJ2-7; 11 bases agree with TRBD2. The clonotype comes from a man younger than 35 with COVID-19, enrolled during active disease. This chain's CDR3 is CAISDTSGSNYEQYF. In DNA form, the CDR3 reads TGTGCCATCAGCGACACTAGCGGGAGTAACTACGAGCAGTACTTC.